A single sample gave rise to the 21 T cell receptor beta chains below, sequenced in a study of graft-versus-host responses after intestinal transplantation. These receptors' targets are unknown. Profiling relied on immunoSEQ multiplex PCR, and the TCRdb table lists in-frame clones only, not all of them. Among tens of thousands of clones listed, 82% were seen once. This sample comprised unstimulated CD8+ T cells sorted from spleen or lymph node cells, obtained before transplant. These receptors all stem from a human donor who was the organ donor for an intestinal transplant.

This rearrangement joins TRBV7-9 to TRBJ1-2; D might be TRBD1 (6 bases). V lost 0 bases and J 1 base, leaving 9 bases between the germline ends. The CDR3 loop spans 15 amino acids. Germline V CDR1 and CDR2: SEHNR, FQNEAQ (reference sequence). The CDR3 DNA reads TGTGCCAGCAGCTTAGCGTGGACAGATAACTATGGCTACACCTTC. Amino acids: CASSLAWTDNYGYTF.

The chain combines TRBV27 with TRBJ2-7; D gene unclear. The CDR3 has 15 residues. Germline CDR1 reads MNHEY; CDR2 reads SMNVEV (reference sequence). Deletions cut 3 bases from V and 1 base from J, with 13 bases between. The CDR3: CASSFRPRVSYEQYF. The CDR3 region has the DNA TGTGCCAGCAGTTTTCGACCCCGGGTTTCCTACGAGCAGTACTTC.

Here the CDR3 reads CASSLRVAGGDTQYF. In nucleotides, the CDR3 is TGTGCCAGCAGCCTTCGGGTAGCGGGGGGAGATACGCAGTATTTT. This sequence joins TRBV13 and TRBJ2-3; 10 positions agree with TRBD2. The germline V gene has CDR1 PRHDT and CDR2 FYEKMQ (reference sequence). J was trimmed by 5 bases and V by 5 bases; bases with no gene match: 7. The CDR3 covers 15 residues.

This sequence joins TRBV6-5 and TRBJ1-1; D is unclear. The CDR3 spans 14 residues. Germline V gene sequence: CDR1 MNHEY, CDR2 SVGAGI. V was trimmed by 0 bases and J by 1 base, leaving 6 bases between them. The CDR3 sequence: CASSYSKGNTEAFF. The CDR3 DNA follows: TGTGCCAGCAGTTACTCCAAGGGGAACACTGAAGCTTTCTTT.

The V gene is TRBV6-5, the J gene TRBJ2-2, with D unclear. The V end was cut by 2 bases, the J end by 5 bases, with 3 bases between. Per germline, CDR1 MNHEY and CDR2 SVGAGI. The CDR3 has 12 amino acids. CDR3 coding DNA: TGTGCCAGCAGTTACGGAACCGGGGAGCTGTTTTTT. Encoded protein: CASSYGTGELFF.

This chain links TRBV14 with TRBJ2-1; D call uncertain. Trimming stripped 4 bases from V and 9 bases from J, with 13 bases between. The V gene's germline CDR1 is SGHDN and CDR2 FVKESK. This CDR3 spans 13 amino acids. CDR3 DNA sequence: TGTGCCAGCAGCCGGCGAACGTCCCCTGAGCAGTTCTTC. It encodes CASSRRTSPEQFF.

The rearrangement joins TRBV27 to TRBJ2-5; TRBD1 aligns across 8 bases. Looked up from germline, CDR1 is MNHEY and CDR2 is SMNVEV (reference sequence). CDR3 length: 15 residues. Trimming at V came to 2 bases and at J to 5 bases, leaving 7 bases not matched to a gene. The CDR3 DNA follows: TGTGCCAGCAGTTTAATAGCAGGGGGCGGGGAGACCCAGTACTTC. Amino acid sequence: CASSLIAGGGETQYF.

This clone was counted a single time. The chain recombines TRBV6-5 with TRBJ2-7, with 10 nucleotides matching TRBD1. V dropped 2 bases and J dropped 5; count of bases not matched to a gene: 0. Germline lookup yields CDR1 MNHEY and CDR2 SVGAGI. The CDR3 has 13 residues. The CDR3, as DNA: TGTGCCAGCAGTTACGGGACAGGGGACGAGCAGTACTTC. Amino acid sequence: CASSYGTGDEQYF.

The CDR3 DNA follows: TGTGCCAGCGGGACAGGATCAACCATGGGTGGCTACACCTTC. This translates into CASGTGSTMGGYTF. This rearrangement joins TRBV11-3 to TRBJ1-2, with 8 bases aligning to TRBD1. Germline V gene lookup returns CDR1 SGHNT and CDR2 YENEEA. The CDR3 runs 14 residues. The J segment lost 7 bases and the V segment lost 8 bases, leaving 12 bases of the junction unmatched.

This chain joins TRBV7-2 and TRBJ2-3; 7 bases fit TRBD2. Germline V gene sequence: CDR1 SGHTA, CDR2 FQGNSA. The CDR3 extends over 15 amino acids. V shed 5 bases and J 0 bases; nucleotides not matched to a gene: 5. CDR3 bases: TGTGCCAGCAGCCTGCTAGCGGTTAGCACAGATACGCAGTATTTT. As protein: CASSLLAVSTDTQYF.

The chain employs TRBV9 and TRBJ2-1; 9 bases are shared with TRBD2. J lost 8 bases, V lost 0 bases, and 9 bases had no gene match. Germline lookup yields CDR1 SGDLS and CDR2 YYNGEE. The CDR3 consists of 16 residues. Here the CDR3 DNA reads TGTGCCAGCAGCGTAGGGTCTAGCGGGGCCCACCATGAGCAGTTCTTC. It encodes CASSVGSSGAHHEQFF.

This clone was seen a few times. For the CDR3, the DNA is TGTGCCACCAGCGGGCAATCCGGGAGGGGGGATGAGCAGTTCTTC. Translating gives CATSGQSGRGDEQFF. The genes are TRBV15 and TRBJ2-1; TRBD2 aligns across 8 bases. V shed 5 bases, J shed 8 bases, and the junction held 11 bases outside the gene matches. From germline, CDR1 is LNHNV and CDR2 YYDKDF (reference sequence). The CDR3 sequence is 15 residues long.

The chain uses TRBV14 and TRBJ2-3, with 7 nucleotides matching TRBD1. The V gene end was trimmed by 0 bases and the J gene end by 13 bases; junction bases not matched to a gene: 22. The CDR3 sequence is 18 residues long. Per germline, CDR1 SGHDN and CDR2 FVKESK. CDR3 nucleotides: TGTGCCAGCAGCCAAGATAGGTACAGGGGCGGTGTGTACGCCATTAAGTATTTT. Its translation is CASSQDRYRGGVYAIKYF.

The rearrangement uses TRBV12-5 and TRBJ2-1; the D gene is possibly TRBD1 (6 bases). Germline values: CDR1 LGHNT, CDR2 FRNRAP. The germline V and J ends were trimmed by 7 bases and 0 bases, with 13 bases remaining between them. The CDR3 sequence is 15 residues long. CDR3 residues: CASATGFNSYNEQFF. CDR3 nucleotide sequence: TGTGCTAGTGCGACAGGATTTAACTCCTACAATGAGCAGTTCTTC.

This clone showed up just once. This rearrangement joins TRBV9 to TRBJ2-3; D uncertain. The germline V gene encodes CDR1 SGDLS and CDR2 YYNGEE. This CDR3 is built from 13 residues. V lost 0 bases, J lost 3 bases, and 5 bases lay in between. CDR3 region: CASSVGRTDTQYF. The CDR3 DNA reads as TGTGCCAGCAGCGTAGGTAGAACAGATACGCAGTATTTT.

This chain connects TRBV19 to TRBJ1-5; 9 nucleotides line up with TRBD1. This CDR3 spans 16 amino acids. With 5 bases clipped from V and 7 bases from J, the junction kept 12 bases outside the gene matches. The germline V gene encodes CDR1 LNHDA and CDR2 SQIVND (reference sequence). The CDR3 region has the DNA TGTGCCAGTAGTCAACCGGGACAGGGACCTTGGCAGCCCCAGCATTTT. Its protein product is CASSQPGQGPWQPQHF.

With respect to this clone: The junction shows a germline mismatch at one end, possibly a read error. This specimen includes other DNA sequences encoding the same CDR3. This sequence joins TRBV9 and TRBJ2-3; D is unclear. The CDR3 contains 13 residues. The germline CDR1 and CDR2 sequences are SGDLS and YYNGEE. Here the CDR3 DNA reads TGTGCTAGCAGCGTATACCGGCGGGATACGCAGTATTTT. It is translated as CASSVYRRDTQYF.

The chain has TRBV18 and TRBJ2-5, with 7 bases fitting TRBD1. The J segment lost 3 bases and the V segment lost 3 bases, leaving 13 bases of the junction unmatched. The CDR3 covers 17 residues. CDR1 is KGHSH, CDR2 LQKENI, per germline. The CDR3, as DNA: TGTGCCAGCTCACCTCCAAGCTCCCGAACAGGGGAAGAGACCCAGTACTTC. Amino acids: CASSPPSSRTGEETQYF.

This clone was seen only once. The V and J genes are TRBV9 and TRBJ2-7, with 10 positions matching TRBD1. CDR3 length equals 17 residues. Germline V gives CDR1 SGDLS, CDR2 YYNGEE. Losses at the gene ends were 3 bases for V and 2 bases for J; bases not matched to a gene: 11. CDR3 sequence reads: CASSGEGPGTGAYEQYF. The DNA of the CDR3 is TGTGCCAGCAGCGGAGAAGGACCCGGGACAGGGGCCTACGAGCAGTACTTC. Complete variable domain (other parts from reference TRBV9 and TRBJ2-7): DSGVTQTPKHLITATGQRVTLRCSPRSGDLSVYWYQQSLDQGLQFLIQYYNGEERAKGNILERFSAQQFPDLHSELNLSSLELGDSALYFCASSGEGPGTGAYEQYFGPGTRLTVT.

J is TRBJ2-2 and V is TRBV9, with 13 bases matching TRBD2. The ends lost 0 bases at V and 0 bases at J; junction bases unmatched: 2. The V gene's germline CDR1 is SGDLS and CDR2 YYNGEE. The CDR3 totals 18 residues. In DNA form, the CDR3 reads TGTGCCAGCAGCGTAGGACTAGCGGGGGGCTCGAACACCGGGGAGCTGTTTTTT. Encoded protein: CASSVGLAGGSNTGELFF.

The rearrangement joins TRBV30 to TRBJ1-1; no firm D call. The V gene's germline CDR1 is GTSNPN and CDR2 SVGIG (reference sequence). The V gene lost 1 base and the J gene lost 4 bases, with 4 bases spanning the gap. This CDR3 contains 11 residues. DNA for the CDR3: TGTGCCTGGAGTGCGGTCACTGAAGCTTTCTTT. Its protein product is CAWSAVTEAFF.